The clone carrying this T cell receptor (beta chain) was detected many times. Antigen: not known. TCR cDNA received a 3' ligated oligonucleotide that carried a UMI. RNA was extracted from approximately 2.6 ml of whole blood of healthy adults. Input was about 1 to 1,100 ng of DNase-treated total RNA without cell sorting. Trimming stripped 6 bases from V and 0 bases from J, with 2 bases between. This CDR3 has 11 residues. Germline V CDR1 and CDR2: ENHRY, SYGVKD. Amplification of ligated cDNA took four PCR rounds with SP2 and nested alpha and beta constant primers. Blood and skin TCR RNA was reverse transcribed with alpha and beta constant primers. MiXCR, run by TCRdb on the 5' RACE reads, gives a single entry per CDR3 protein. The sample shows roughly 60,000 distinct CDR3 sequences, about 7.2% of them seen only once. The data were taken from a study of naive and memory T cell subsets. Study conclusions and caveats: Potentially, T cell activation and differentiation skew this RNA-based measurement.

The V call is TRBV10-3, the J call TRBJ1-1; D unclear. The receptor's source is a male donor in good health. The CDR3 protein is CAIRMNTEAFF. The DNA of the CDR3 is TGTGCCATCAGGATGAACACTGAAGCTTTCTTT.